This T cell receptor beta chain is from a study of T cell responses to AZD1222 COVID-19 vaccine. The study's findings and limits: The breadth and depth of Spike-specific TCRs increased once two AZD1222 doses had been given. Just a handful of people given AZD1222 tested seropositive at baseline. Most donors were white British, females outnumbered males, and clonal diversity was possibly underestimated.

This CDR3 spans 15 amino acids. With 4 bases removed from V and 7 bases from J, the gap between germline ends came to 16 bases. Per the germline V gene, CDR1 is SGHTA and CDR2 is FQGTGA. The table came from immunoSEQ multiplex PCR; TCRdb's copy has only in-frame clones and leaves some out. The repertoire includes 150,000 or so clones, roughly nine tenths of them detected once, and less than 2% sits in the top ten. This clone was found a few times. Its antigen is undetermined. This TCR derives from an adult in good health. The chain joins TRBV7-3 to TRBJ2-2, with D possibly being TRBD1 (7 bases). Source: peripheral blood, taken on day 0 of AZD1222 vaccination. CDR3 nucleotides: TGTGCCAGCAGCTACTTGCAGGGGGGAAGCGGGGAGCTGTTTTTT. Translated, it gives CASSYLQGGSGELFF.